This TCR beta chain was captured by sequencing in a study of blood T cell repertoires in COVID-19. Study information: COVID-19 samples from acute and convalescent phases originated in the United States, Italy and Spain. Sources were T cells, B-cell-depleted T cells, or PBMCs; the material itself was cDNA or gDNA.

Authors' methods: Estimation of nucleated cell counts was performed using reference gene primer amplification. The method was immunoSEQ multiplex PCR; TCRdb's version includes in-frame clones alone and lacks a portion of them. V and J calls and clone size are as listed in that table; D and trimming were resolved from the DNA. The sample lists about 74,000 clones; roughly 80% were seen once. Trimming took off 3 bases at V and 10 bases at J, with 18 bases between the two ends. The CDR3 runs 14 residues. Germline assignment: CDR1 SGHAT and CDR2 FQNNGV. This TCR was sampled from a man aged 45-65 years with active COVID-19. The V and J genes are TRBV11-2 and TRBJ1-1; TRBD1 might be the D (6 bases). The material sequenced was peripheral blood. The CDR3 protein is CASSFQGRVSVAFF. The CDR3 DNA reads as TGTGCCAGCAGCTTTCAGGGGCGTGTCAGCGTAGCTTTCTTT.